A single sample gave rise to the 9 T cell receptor beta chains below, sequenced in a study of blood T cell repertoires in COVID-19. TCRdb's copy holds only in-frame clones and misses some; the assay was immunoSEQ multiplex PCR. The data show a few hundred thousand clones, approximately 91% seen once. Sequenced: PBMCs or T cells enriched from blood (not recorded which). The receptors come from a human donor in a cohort exposed to, infected with or recovered from COVID-19 (not recorded which). The donor label of this sample is uncertain.

The chain uses TRBV11-2 and TRBJ2-3; TRBD2 agrees at 14 bases. CDR3 length equals 15 residues. The germline V gene has CDR1 SGHAT and CDR2 FQNNGV. V trimming: 8 bases; J trimming: 2 bases; junction bases outside the gene matches: 3. The CDR3 sequence is CASRTSGGLTDTQYF. Here the CDR3 DNA reads TGTGCCAGCCGGACTAGCGGGGGGCTCACAGATACGCAGTATTTT.

V gene TRBV5-5 combines with J gene TRBJ1-5, with D uncertain. Deletions cut 0 bases from V and 5 bases from J, with 12 bases between. There are 15 residues in the CDR3. Germline V gene sequence: CDR1 SGHKS, CDR2 YYEKEE (reference sequence). The CDR3 reads CASSLVPITDQPQHF. The CDR3 nucleotides are TGTGCCAGCAGCTTGGTGCCTATTACCGATCAGCCCCAGCATTTT.

The chain couples TRBV3-1 (or the pseudogene TRBV3-2) to TRBJ2-1; TRBD2 is a possible D gene (6 bases). Looked up from germline, CDR1 is LGHDT and CDR2 is YNNKEL (reference sequence). V lost 8 bases and J 4 bases, leaving 9 bases between the germline ends. The CDR3 sequence is 12 residues long. The CDR3 bases are TGTGCCAGCGGGGCGGGGTACAATGAGCAGTTCTTC. Amino acids: CASGAGYNEQFF.

The rearrangement joins TRBV7-9 to TRBJ1-1; 8 bases match TRBD1. V shed 5 bases and J 5 bases; nucleotides not matched to a gene: 10. The germline V gene has CDR1 SEHNR and CDR2 FQNEAQ (reference sequence). CDR3 size: 15 residues. CDR3 bases: TGTGCCAGCAGCACCTCGGACAGGGTATTAACTGAAGCTTTCTTT. This gives the protein CASSTSDRVLTEAFF.

This chain connects TRBV19 to TRBJ2-7, with 10 positions matching TRBD1. Germline V lookup: CDR1 LNHDA, CDR2 SQIVND (reference sequence). The CDR3 consists of 13 residues. Germline trimming cut 5 bases from V and 6 bases from J; bases unmatched to any gene: 4. CDR3: CASSRDRGSEQYF. CDR3 in DNA: TGTGCCAGTAGTCGGGACAGGGGATCCGAGCAGTACTTC.

The chain recombines TRBV2 with TRBJ1-1; D gene ambiguous. The CDR3 consists of 11 residues. Germline V gene lookup returns CDR1 SNHLY and CDR2 FYNNEI. V shed 8 bases and J shed 8 bases, with 12 bases lying between them. CDR3 nucleotide sequence: TGTGCCAGCTCTTCAGGTTCGGAAGCTTTCTTT. It translates to CASSSGSEAFF.

This clone has only a few counts. The chain carries TRBV7-9 and TRBJ2-7, with 9 bases matching TRBD1. This CDR3 has 14 amino acids. The V gene's germline CDR1 is SEHNR and CDR2 FQNEAQ (reference sequence). Trimming took 5 bases from V and 2 from J; bases not matched to a gene: 4. In DNA form, the CDR3 reads TGTGCCAGCAGCCCCTGGACAGGGGCCTACGAGCAGTACTTC. This translates into CASSPWTGAYEQYF.

The CDR3 DNA follows: TGTGCCAGCAGACGTGAGACATCTATTATTAATTCACCCCTCCACTTT. Encoded protein: CASRRETSIINSPLHF. The chain joins TRBV2 to TRBJ1-6; D is ambiguous. Trimming pared 6 bases from V and 6 bases from J, leaving 18 bases between. Germline CDR1 and CDR2: SNHLY and FYNNEI. CDR3 length equals 16 residues.

The chain couples TRBV2 to TRBJ1-4, with D unclear. The length of the CDR3 is 16 residues. Germline V CDR1 and CDR2: SNHLY, FYNNEI. V lost 1 base and J 7 bases, leaving 16 bases between the germline ends. CDR3 sequence reads: CASSEEGGIAAEKLFF. The DNA for the CDR3 is TGTGCCAGCAGTGAAGAGGGAGGGATCGCGGCTGAAAAACTGTTTTTT.